This T cell receptor beta chain was found in a study of cytomegalovirus exposure and HLA in healthy donors. PCR was performed using 60 Vbeta and 13 Jbeta primers. Sequenced by immunoSEQ multiplex PCR; TCRdb stores in-frame clones only, minus some. The data contain 150,000 to 200,000 clones, 80% to 85% of them seen just once; the ten biggest clones take up around 6.3%. From germline, CDR1 is MNHEY and CDR2 SVGAGI. This CDR3 has 15 amino acids. Trimming left V 4 bases short and J 4 bases short, with 13 bases between. In this sample, this clone turned up once. The chain employs TRBV6-5 and TRBJ2-2; D gene unclear. The sequencing sample was made of PBMCs. The clonotype was recovered from a woman aged 45-65 years in good health and CMV-seropositive. CDR3 sequence reads: CASSFWASRTGELFF. The CDR3 DNA reads as TGTGCCAGCAGTTTCTGGGCTTCCCGCACCGGGGAGCTGTTTTTT.